Sequencing of this TCR beta chain was carried out in a study of somatic mutations in cytotoxic T cells in rheumatoid arthritis. Study results and caveats: Antigens bound by the expanded CD8+ clones were not identified.

Using positive magnetic bead selection on an AutoMACS, CD4+ and CD8+ cells were isolated, after which their purity was checked by flow cytometry. TCRdb keeps only in-frame clones here, not all; method: immunoSEQ multiplex PCR. The sample consists of 7,000 or so clones, approximately 90% of them appearing once. Germline V gives CDR1 SGHNT, CDR2 YYREEE (reference sequence). The CDR3 runs to 16 residues. V lost 4 bases to trimming and J lost 3 bases; unmatched junction nucleotides: 5. To note about this clone: What it binds is unknown.

The receptor was derived from a man between 35 and 55 years old with rheumatoid arthritis. The V and J genes are TRBV5-4 and TRBJ2-3; 13 nucleotides line up with TRBD2. The specimen was CD8+ T cells sorted from blood. DNA for the CDR3: TGTGCCAGCAGCCCACTAGCGGGGGGGTGGACAGATACGCAGTATTTT. Residues: CASSPLAGGWTDTQYF.